This note documents a single T cell receptor (beta chain) sequence. The antigen remains unidentified. Trimming removed 8 bases from V and 1 base from J, with 2 bases in between. CDR1 and CDR2 (germline): SNHLY, FYNNEI. The length of the CDR3 is 10 residues. The record originates from a study of OX40 agonist ivuxolimab in advanced cancers. The assay was immunoSEQ multiplex PCR, and TCRdb's table has in-frame clones only and misses some. This table holds around 80,000 clones, just under 95% found once. Points from the study as a whole: At doses 0.1 to 3.0 mg/kg, CD4+ and CD8+ clones expanded.

This TCR derives from an adult with an advanced solid tumor such as melanoma, head and neck, liver or kidney cancer. The input for sequencing was CD4+ or CD8+ T cells sorted from blood, taken in a trial of the OX40 agonist ivuxolimab. The chain couples TRBV2 to TRBJ1-1; no definite D call. The CDR3 DNA sequence: TGTGCCAGCGGGAACACTGAAGCTTTCTTT. Translating it yields CASGNTEAFF.